These 27 T cell receptor beta chains originate from one sample sequenced in a study of T and B cells in COVID-19 patients. Multiplex PCR with BIOMED2 TRB-A/B primer pools amplified TRB rearrangements. TCRdb fed the multiplex PCR reads into MiXCR, producing one record per CDR3 protein. The sample includes tens of thousands of distinct CDR3 sequences, about 31% of them seen just once. From blood, roughly 250-500 ng of genomic DNA served as TRB template. Sequencing was performed on blood. The receptors were gathered from a human donor who had recovered from COVID-19.

This chain links TRBV7-9 with TRBJ2-3; perhaps TRBD1 as D (6 bases). Trimming took off 8 bases at V and 0 bases at J, with 15 bases between the two ends. The V gene's germline CDR1 is SEHNR and CDR2 FQNEAQ (reference sequence). This CDR3 has 15 amino acids. The chain's CDR3 is CASVTSGESTDTQYF. The CDR3 region has the DNA TGTGCCAGCGTAACCTCAGGGGAAAGCACAGATACGCAGTATTTT.

The chain is built from TRBV6-1 and TRBJ1-5, with D unresolved. Trimming cost V 5 bases and J 4 bases, with 18 bases left between them. Germline lookup yields CDR1 MNHNS and CDR2 SASEGT. The CDR3 covers 16 residues. The CDR3 loop is CASSKLPGVRNQPQHF. The CDR3 nucleotides read TGTGCCAGCAGTAAACTCCCCGGGGTCCGAAATCAGCCCCAGCATTTT.

The V gene is TRBV7-9, the J gene TRBJ1-1; D is unclear. V gave up 4 bases and J gave up 0 bases, with 9 bases separating them. This CDR3 region has 14 residues. Germline V gene data show CDR1 as SEHNR and CDR2 as FQNEAQ (reference sequence). CDR3 bases: TGTGCCAGCAGCTCGGGGAACATGAACACTGAAGCTTTCTTT. It yields the protein CASSSGNMNTEAFF.

For the CDR3, the DNA is TGTGCCAGCAGTCCAGGACTAGCGGGAGTTTGCTGGTGGGAGACCCAGTACTTC. As protein: CASSPGLAGVCWWETQYF. This chain links TRBV27 with TRBJ2-5, with 13 bases aligning to TRBD2. Trimming cost V 5 bases and J 5 bases; bases outside gene matches: 14. The CDR3 covers 18 residues. CDR1 MNHEY and CDR2 SMNVEV come from the germline V gene (reference sequence).

This clonotype has more than one count but fewer than ten. The rearrangement joins TRBV19 to TRBJ1-2; 7 bases are shared with TRBD1. Germline V gene lookup returns CDR1 LNHDA and CDR2 SQIVND (reference sequence). This CDR3 contains 15 residues. The V segment lost 6 bases and the J segment 2 bases; nucleotides outside the gene matches: 9. CDR3 DNA sequence: TGTGCCAGTAGGCGACCGGGACAGCAGAACTATGGCTACACCTTC. Protein product: CASRRPGQQNYGYTF.

The J gene is TRBJ2-7, the V gene TRBV15; 9 bases agree with TRBD1. V lost 3 bases, J lost 2 bases, and 8 bases stayed unmatched. The CDR3 is 16 residues long. Germline V gives CDR1 LNHNV, CDR2 YYDKDF (reference sequence). The CDR3 region is CATSSDPDRGAYEQYF. The CDR3 bases are TGTGCCACCAGCAGTGACCCCGACAGGGGGGCCTACGAGCAGTACTTC.

This clonotype was observed a few times. V and J are TRBV15 and TRBJ2-1; tentative D call: TRBD1 (6 bases). V lost 1 base to trimming and J lost 0 bases, with 13 bases between them. Germline lookup yields CDR1 LNHNV and CDR2 YYDKDF (reference sequence). The CDR3 consists of 17 residues. CDR3 nucleotide sequence: TGTGCCACCAGCAGAGCTACAGGGACCCCCTCCTACAATGAGCAGTTCTTC. It encodes CATSRATGTPSYNEQFF.

By sample fraction, this clonotype is medium-sized (0.01 to 0.1%). The J gene is TRBJ2-5, the V gene TRBV19; D may be TRBD2 (5 bases). V was pared by 5 bases and J by 4 bases, with 17 bases between. Germline CDR1 and CDR2: LNHDA and SQIVND (reference sequence). The CDR3 runs to 15 residues. CDR3 loop: CASSRTGLGRETQYF. The CDR3 bases are TGTGCCAGTAGTCGAACGGGGTTAGGGCGAGAGACCCAGTACTTC.

The chain is built from TRBV20-1 and TRBJ2-2, with 7 bases matching TRBD1. After removal of 4 bases from V and 9 bases from J, the junction contained 8 bases not matched to a gene. CDR1 and CDR2 from the germline V gene are DFQATT and SNEGSKA (reference sequence). CDR3 length: 13 residues. The CDR3 bases are TGCAGTGCTAAAGGGACAGCAGGCCGGGAGCTGTTTTTT. Translated, it gives CSAKGTAGRELFF.

This clonotype was counted between two and nine times. The CDR3 DNA sequence: TGTGCCAGTTGGGACAGGGATCCCCAGGGCTATGGCTACACCTTC. It encodes CASWDRDPQGYGYTF. The rearrangement uses TRBV5-5 and TRBJ1-2, with 9 bases identical to TRBD1. CDR1 is SGHKS, CDR2 YYEKEE, per germline (reference sequence). Losses at the gene ends were 8 bases for V and 4 bases for J; bases not matched to a gene: 12. The CDR3 loop spans 15 amino acids.

This clonotype was seen only a few times. The chain is built from TRBV7-9 and TRBJ2-3, with D maybe TRBD1 (6 bases). V was shortened by 5 bases and J by 0 bases, with 12 bases between the two germline ends. There are 15 residues in the CDR3. Germline values: CDR1 SEHNR, CDR2 FQNEAQ (reference sequence). The CDR3 spells CASSPHGQSTDTQYF. The CDR3 DNA sequence: TGTGCCAGCAGCCCCCACGGACAGAGCACAGATACGCAGTATTTT.

In this sample, this clonotype is medium-sized (0.01 to 0.1%). The gene calls are TRBV7-4 and TRBJ2-3; D might be TRBD1 (6 bases). Germline V gene sequence: CDR1 SGHVT, CDR2 SQSDAQ. CDR3 size: 17 residues. Trimming took off 5 bases at V and 0 bases at J, with 18 bases between the two ends. CDR3 amino acids: CASSTRTEKPSTDTQYF. In DNA form, the CDR3 reads TGTGCCAGCAGCACCCGGACAGAGAAGCCTAGCACAGATACGCAGTATTTT.

The V call is TRBV5-1, the J call TRBJ2-1; unclear D gene. V shed 0 bases and J shed 6 bases, with 16 bases lying between them. This CDR3 has 16 residues. The V gene's germline CDR1 is SGHRS and CDR2 YFSETQ. This CDR3 reads CASSLESVVHSNEQFF. CDR3 sequence (DNA): TGCGCCAGCAGCTTGGAGAGCGTAGTCCACTCCAATGAGCAGTTCTTC.

This clonotype was recorded a few times. The rearrangement uses TRBV7-9 and TRBJ2-2; 13 bases match TRBD2. The CDR3 contains 17 residues. V lost 5 bases and J lost 4; bases outside the gene matches: 7. Germline lookup yields CDR1 SEHNR and CDR2 FQNEAQ (reference sequence). CDR3 sequence: CASSRKLAGGPTGELFF. CDR3 in DNA: TGTGCCAGCAGCCGTAAACTAGCGGGGGGGCCCACCGGGGAGCTGTTTTTT. Full variable domain (rest looked up from reference TRBV7-9 and TRBJ2-2): DTGVSQNPRHKITKRGQNVTFRCDPISEHNRLYWYRQTLGQGPEFLTYFQNEAQLEKSRLLSDRFSAERPKGSFSTLEIQRTEQGDSAMYLCASSRKLAGGPTGELFFGEGSRLTVL.

The table lists this clonotype with a few counts. The chain employs TRBV5-4 and TRBJ2-5, with TRBD1 matching over 12 bases. Germline trimming cut 3 bases from V and 4 bases from J; bases unmatched to any gene: 1. Germline loops: CDR1 SGHNT, CDR2 YYREEE (reference sequence). The length of the CDR3 is 14 residues. The CDR3 DNA sequence: TGTGCCAGCAGCTGGGACAGGGGGCGAGAGACCCAGTACTTC. Its protein product is CASSWDRGRETQYF.

The V and J genes are TRBV4-3 and TRBJ2-1, with 10 positions matching TRBD1. The CDR3 spans 16 residues. Germline CDR1 and CDR2: LGHNA and YSLEER. With V trimmed by 4 bases and J by 9 bases, 12 bases remained unmatched. CDR3 sequence: CASSRPSDRGLGEQFF. The CDR3 region has the DNA TGCGCCAGCAGCCGGCCCTCGGACAGGGGGTTGGGTGAGCAGTTCTTC.

The chain joins TRBV6-5 to TRBJ2-7, with D tentatively TRBD1 (5 bases). CDR3 length: 14 amino acids. Per the germline V gene, CDR1 is MNHEY and CDR2 is SVGAGI. V was cut by 3 bases and J by 0 bases, with 9 bases left in between. The CDR3 DNA is TGTGCCAGCAGTTATGTTCAGGGCTCCTACGAGCAGTACTTC. Translating gives CASSYVQGSYEQYF.

This clonotype was detected ten times or more. The chain recombines TRBV12-3 or TRBV12-4 with TRBJ2-3; 7 nucleotides match TRBD2. CDR3 length: 15 residues. J was trimmed by 6 bases and V by 5 bases; bases with no gene match: 11. The CDR3: CASSLLPGGPDTQYF. As DNA, the CDR3 is TGTGCCAGCAGTCTCCTGCCGGGAGGACCCGATACGCAGTATTTT.

This clonotype occurred many times. The V call is TRBV19, the J call TRBJ2-7, with unresolved D. Per germline, CDR1 LNHDA and CDR2 SQIVND (reference sequence). V was trimmed by 1 base and J by 5 bases, leaving 9 bases between them. This CDR3 comprises 13 residues. The CDR3 DNA sequence: TGTGCCAGTAGTATAGTTTATAGGAACGAGCAGTACTTC. Translated, it gives CASSIVYRNEQYF.

This clonotype has at least ten counts. The V gene is TRBV27, the J gene TRBJ2-7; 12 bases map to TRBD2. The V gene end was trimmed by 4 bases and the J gene end by 3 bases; junction bases not matched to a gene: 13. Germline loops: CDR1 MNHEY, CDR2 SMNVEV (reference sequence). The CDR3 has 18 amino acids. The CDR3 nucleotides read TGTGCCAGCAGTTATCCCGGGACTCGACTAGCGGGGGTCTACGAGCAGTACTTC. Protein: CASSYPGTRLAGVYEQYF.

By frequency in the sample, this clonotype is medium-sized (0.01 to 0.1%). The J gene is TRBJ1-2, the V gene TRBV29-1, with D possibly being TRBD1 (5 bases). Germline CDR1 reads SQVTM; CDR2 reads ANQGSEA. This CDR3 comprises 11 residues. The V and J ends lost 4 bases and 3 bases respectively, with 6 bases between them. The CDR3 bases are TGCAGCGTTGTAGGGGACTATGGCTACACCTTC. This sequence encodes CSVVGDYGYTF.

This clonotype is deemed medium-sized (0.01 to 0.1%). The chain combines TRBV29-1 with TRBJ1-5; 8 positions agree with TRBD1. The V gene end was trimmed by 7 bases and the J gene end by 7 bases; junction bases not matched to a gene: 9. CDR1 is SQVTM and CDR2 is ANQGSEA in the germline V gene. The CDR3 length is 13 residues. This CDR3 reads CSGGQGVGQPQHF. Here the CDR3 DNA reads TGCAGCGGCGGACAGGGAGTAGGACAGCCCCAGCATTTT.

The sample holds a few counts of this clonotype. The gene calls are TRBV6-6 and TRBJ1-5; D not certain. The CDR3 covers 15 residues. V lost 8 bases, J lost 0 bases, and 14 bases lay in between. CDR1 and CDR2 (germline): MNHNY, SVGAGI (reference sequence). The CDR3 region has the DNA TGTGCCAGCTGTGCCGGGGTCTATAGCAATCAGCCCCAGCATTTT. This encodes CASCAGVYSNQPQHF.

CDR3 bases: TGCAGCGTTGAGGGGGCCCGTAATGAGCAGTTCTTC. Protein product: CSVEGARNEQFF. The rearrangement uses TRBV29-1 and TRBJ2-1, with D possibly being TRBD1 (6 bases). The germline V gene encodes CDR1 SQVTM and CDR2 ANQGSEA. This CDR3 comprises 12 residues. V was pared by 3 bases and J by 7 bases, with 10 bases between.

The V gene is TRBV27, the J gene TRBJ1-6, with TRBD1 matching over 9 bases. V lost 8 bases, J lost 7 bases, and 12 bases stayed unmatched. CDR1 is MNHEY, CDR2 SMNVEV, per germline (reference sequence). CDR3 length: 16 residues. The CDR3 reads CASQLYATGGNSPLHF. In nucleotides, the CDR3 is TGTGCCAGCCAACTTTACGCGACAGGGGGAAATTCACCCCTCCACTTT.

This clonotype was counted between two and nine times. The V call is TRBV30, the J call TRBJ2-1; D possibly corresponds to TRBD2 (6 bases). V lost 2 bases, J lost 2 bases, and 13 bases lay in between. The CDR3 spans 15 residues. The V gene's germline CDR1 is GTSNPN and CDR2 SVGIG (reference sequence). The CDR3 loop reads CAWSRVAEPYNEQFF. The CDR3 DNA follows: TGTGCCTGGAGTCGAGTAGCGGAGCCCTACAATGAGCAGTTCTTC.

This clonotype was recorded a few times. V and J are TRBV12-3 or TRBV12-4 and TRBJ2-1; 15 bases are shared with TRBD2. The junction had 8 bases not matched to a gene; V was cut back by 4 bases and J by 7 bases. CDR3 length: 17 residues. The CDR3 sequence is CASSSGLAGGPGNEQFF. The DNA for the CDR3 is TGTGCCAGCAGTTCCGGACTAGCGGGAGGGCCGGGGAATGAGCAGTTCTTC.